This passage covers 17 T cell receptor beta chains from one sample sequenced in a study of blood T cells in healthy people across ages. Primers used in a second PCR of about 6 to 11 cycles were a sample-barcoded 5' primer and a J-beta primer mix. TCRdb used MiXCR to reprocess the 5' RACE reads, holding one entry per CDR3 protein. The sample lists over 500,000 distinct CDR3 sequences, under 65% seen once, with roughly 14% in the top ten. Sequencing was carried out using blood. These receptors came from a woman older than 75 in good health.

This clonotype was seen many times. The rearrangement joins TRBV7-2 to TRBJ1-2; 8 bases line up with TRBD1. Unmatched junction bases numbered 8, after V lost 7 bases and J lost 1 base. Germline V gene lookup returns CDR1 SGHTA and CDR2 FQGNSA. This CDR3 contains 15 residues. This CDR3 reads CASTLGQVFNYGYTF. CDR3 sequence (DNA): TGTGCCAGCACCCTGGGACAGGTCTTTAACTATGGCTACACCTTC.

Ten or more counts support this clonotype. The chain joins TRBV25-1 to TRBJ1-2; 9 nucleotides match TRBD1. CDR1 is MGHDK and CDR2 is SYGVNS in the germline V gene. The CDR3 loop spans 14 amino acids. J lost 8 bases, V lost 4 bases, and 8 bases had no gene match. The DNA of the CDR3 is TGTGCCAGCAGTGGGGGGGACAGGGCTGGCGGCTACACCTTC. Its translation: CASSGGDRAGGYTF.

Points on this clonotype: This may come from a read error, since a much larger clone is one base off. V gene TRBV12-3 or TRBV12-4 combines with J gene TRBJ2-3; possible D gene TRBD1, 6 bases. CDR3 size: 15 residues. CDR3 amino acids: CASSFGQLSTDMQYF. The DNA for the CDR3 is TGTGCCAGCAGTTTCGGACAGCTTAGCACAGATATGCAGTATTTT.

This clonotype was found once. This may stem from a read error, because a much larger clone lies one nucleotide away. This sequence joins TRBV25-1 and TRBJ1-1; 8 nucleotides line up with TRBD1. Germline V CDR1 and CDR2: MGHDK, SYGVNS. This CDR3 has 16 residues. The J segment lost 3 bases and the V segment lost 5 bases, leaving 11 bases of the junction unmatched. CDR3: CASSSSSRGQDTEAFF. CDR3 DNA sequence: TGTGCCAGCAGTTCCAGCTCCAGGGGGCAGGACACTGAAGCTTTCTTT.

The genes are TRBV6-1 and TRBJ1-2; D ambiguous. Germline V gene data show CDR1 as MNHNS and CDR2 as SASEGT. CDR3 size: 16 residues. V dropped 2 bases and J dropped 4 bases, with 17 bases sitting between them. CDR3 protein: CASSELEEGTSYGYTF. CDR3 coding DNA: TGTGCCAGCAGTGAACTGGAGGAAGGCACCAGCTATGGCTACACCTTC.

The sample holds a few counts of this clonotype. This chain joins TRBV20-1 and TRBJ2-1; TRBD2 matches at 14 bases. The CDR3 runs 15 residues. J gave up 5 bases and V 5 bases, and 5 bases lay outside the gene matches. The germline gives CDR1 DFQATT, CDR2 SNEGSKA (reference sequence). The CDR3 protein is CSAEGLAGVNNEQFF. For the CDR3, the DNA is TGCAGTGCTGAGGGACTAGCGGGAGTTAACAATGAGCAGTTCTTC.

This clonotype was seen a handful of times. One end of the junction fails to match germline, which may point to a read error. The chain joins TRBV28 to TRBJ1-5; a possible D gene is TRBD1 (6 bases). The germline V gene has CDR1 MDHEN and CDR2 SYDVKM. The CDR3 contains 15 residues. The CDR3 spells CASNLQQGLRQPQHF. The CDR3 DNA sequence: TGTGCCAGCAACCTCCAACAGGGCCTCAGACAGCCTCAGCATTTT.

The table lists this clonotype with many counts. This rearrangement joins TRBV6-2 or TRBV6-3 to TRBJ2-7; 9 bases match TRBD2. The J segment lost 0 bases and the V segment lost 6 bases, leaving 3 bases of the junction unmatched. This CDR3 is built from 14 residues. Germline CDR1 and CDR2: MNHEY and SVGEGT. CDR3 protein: CASRRTSDSYEQYF. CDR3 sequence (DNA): TGTGCCAGCAGGCGGACTAGCGACTCCTACGAGCAGTACTTC.

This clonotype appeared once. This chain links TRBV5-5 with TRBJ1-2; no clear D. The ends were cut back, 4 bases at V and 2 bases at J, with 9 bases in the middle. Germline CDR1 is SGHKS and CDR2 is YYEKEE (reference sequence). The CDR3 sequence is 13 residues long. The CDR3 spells CASSPFLNYGYTF. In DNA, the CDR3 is TGTGCCAGCAGCCCCTTTTTAAACTATGGCTACACCTTC.

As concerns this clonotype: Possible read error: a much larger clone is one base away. CDR3 in DNA: TGTGCCAGCAGCCTAGGGACTAGCGGGAACCAAGAGACCCGGTACTTC. It is translated as CASSLGTSGNQETRYF. V usage is TRBV11-2 and J usage is TRBJ2-5; TRBD2 agrees at 13 bases. The CDR3 sequence is 16 residues long. Per the germline V gene, CDR1 is SGHAT and CDR2 is FQNNGV.

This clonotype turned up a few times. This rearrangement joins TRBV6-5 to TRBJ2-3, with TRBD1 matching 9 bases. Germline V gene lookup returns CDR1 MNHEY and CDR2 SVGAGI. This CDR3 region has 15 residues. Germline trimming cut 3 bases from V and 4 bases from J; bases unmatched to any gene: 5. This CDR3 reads CASSYLTGGPDTQYF. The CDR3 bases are TGTGCCAGCAGTTATTTAACAGGGGGCCCAGATACGCAGTATTTT.

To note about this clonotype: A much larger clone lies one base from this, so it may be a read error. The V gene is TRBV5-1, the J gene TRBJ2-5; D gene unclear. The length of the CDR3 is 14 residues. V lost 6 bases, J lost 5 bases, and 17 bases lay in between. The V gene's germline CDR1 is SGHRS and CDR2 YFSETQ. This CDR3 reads CASTTRLPAETQYF. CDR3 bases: TGCGCCAGCACGACAAGGCTACCGGCGGAGACCCAGTACTTC.

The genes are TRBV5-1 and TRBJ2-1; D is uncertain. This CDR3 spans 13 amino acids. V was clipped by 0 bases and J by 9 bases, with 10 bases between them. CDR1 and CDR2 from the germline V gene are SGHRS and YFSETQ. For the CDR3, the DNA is TGCGCCAGCAGCTTGGTTTCGGCCTCTGAGCAGTTCTTC. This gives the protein CASSLVSASEQFF.

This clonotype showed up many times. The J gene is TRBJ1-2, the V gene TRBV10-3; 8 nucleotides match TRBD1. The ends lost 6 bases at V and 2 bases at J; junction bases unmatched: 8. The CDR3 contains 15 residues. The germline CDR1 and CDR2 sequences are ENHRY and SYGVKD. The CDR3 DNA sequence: TGTGCCATCAGCGAATCAGGGGGCGGGAACTATGGCTACACCTTC. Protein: CAISESGGGNYGYTF.

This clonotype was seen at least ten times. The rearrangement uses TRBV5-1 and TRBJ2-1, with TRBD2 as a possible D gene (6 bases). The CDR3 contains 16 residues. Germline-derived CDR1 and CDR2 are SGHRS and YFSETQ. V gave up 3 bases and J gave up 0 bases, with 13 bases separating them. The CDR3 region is CASSSRDLSSYNEQFF. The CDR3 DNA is TGCGCCAGCAGCTCGCGGGACTTGAGCTCCTACAATGAGCAGTTCTTC. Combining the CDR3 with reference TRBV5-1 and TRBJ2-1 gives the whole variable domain KAGVTQTPRYLIKTRGQQVTLSCSPISGHRSVSWYQQTPGQGLQFLFEYFSETQRNKGNFPGRFSGRQFSNSRSEMNVSTLELGDSALYLCASSSRDLSSYNEQFFGPGTRLTVL.

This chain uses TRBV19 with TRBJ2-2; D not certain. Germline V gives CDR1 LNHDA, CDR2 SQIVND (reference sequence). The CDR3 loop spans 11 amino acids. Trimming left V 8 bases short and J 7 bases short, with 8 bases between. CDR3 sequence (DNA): TGTGCCAGTGGCGTACGCGGGGAGCTGTTTTTT. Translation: CASGVRGELFF. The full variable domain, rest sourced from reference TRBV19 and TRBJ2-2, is DGGITQSPKYLFRKEGQNVTLSCEQNLNHDAMYWYRQDPGQGLRLIYYSQIVNDFQKGDIAEGYSVSREKKESFPLTVTSAQKNPTAFYLCASGVRGELFFGEGSRLTVL.

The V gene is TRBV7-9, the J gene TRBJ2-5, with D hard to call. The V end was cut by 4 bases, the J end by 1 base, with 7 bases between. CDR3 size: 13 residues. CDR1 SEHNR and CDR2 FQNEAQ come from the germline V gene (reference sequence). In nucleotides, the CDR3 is TGTGCCAGCAGCTACGTTCCCCAAGAGACCCAGTACTTC. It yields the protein CASSYVPQETQYF.